This TCR beta chain was captured in a study of blood T cells in healthy people across ages. A second PCR of roughly 7 to 11 cycles used a sample-barcoded 5' primer and a J-beta primer mix. Every single cDNA molecule received a tag from a template-switch adaptor with 12 random nucleotides. MiXCR, applied by TCRdb to the 5' RACE reads, yields one record per CDR3 protein. The sample includes just under 750,000 distinct CDR3 sequences, 22% of them seen just once. The ends lost 5 bases at V and 2 bases at J; junction bases unmatched: 5. Germline lookup yields CDR1 SGHVS and CDR2 FNYEAQ. This CDR3 spans 14 amino acids. This clonotype was counted a few times. The antigen is undetermined. Overall study results and limits: Whereas aged donors had fewer naive CD4+ cells, long-lived donors had more of them and higher diversity.

The gene calls are TRBV7-6 and TRBJ2-7, with TRBD1 identical over 8 bases. Sample: blood. The TCR comes from an older man in good health. The CDR3 bases are TGTGCCAGCAGCGGGACAGGTACCCCCTACGAGCAGTACTTC. It translates to CASSGTGTPYEQYF.